Listed below are T cell receptor beta chains from one sample, sequenced in a study of regulatory T cells in long-lasting Graves disease. TCRdb re-analysed the multiplex PCR reads in MiXCR, keeping a single row per CDR3 protein. The sample includes fewer than 400,000 distinct CDR3 sequences, more than 15% of them seen just once. Sequenced material: peripheral blood mononuclear cells (PBMCs), taken at new diagnosis, from a patient treated with antithyroid drugs. Receptors originate from a female donor with Graves disease. The CDR3 runs from the conserved cysteine through the conserved F or W. A D gene is named only where the DNA matches it firmly. For some rows the clone size is stated as once, few or many, or as a class when expanded; others skip it.

j_call v_call cdr3_length d_call clone_size cdr3_nt cdr3_aa
TRBJ2-2 TRBV7-6 17 - - TGTGCCAGCAGCTTAGCCAGCAGCGCCGCGAACACCGGGGAGCTGTTTTTT CASSLASSAANTGELFF
TRBJ2-5 TRBV7-9 15 - many TGTGCCAGCAGCTTAGGCCCCGGAAAACAAGAGACCCAGTACTTC CASSLGPGKQETQYF
TRBJ1-3 TRBV2 15 TRBD1 - TGTGCCAGCAAGGACAGGCCGGGATCTGGAAACACCATATATTTT CASKDRPGSGNTIYF
TRBJ1-5 TRBV19 16 - - TGTGCCAGTAGTCCCTGGGGACAACCTAGCAATCAGCCCCAGCATTTT CASSPWGQPSNQPQHF
TRBJ2-7 TRBV10-3 13 - - TGTGCCATCAGTATGAGTAGCTCCTACGAGCAGTACTTC CAISMSSSYEQYF
TRBJ2-4 TRBV28 17 - many TGTGCCAGCAGTTTTAATCCAGCGGGTCAAGCCAAAAACATTCAGTACTTC CASSFNPAGQAKNIQYF
TRBJ2-6 TRBV6-1 17 TRBD1 many TGTGCCAGCAGCGGGGACAGGGGTCTTGGCGGGGCCAACGTCCTGACTTTC CASSGDRGLGGANVLTF
TRBJ2-7 TRBV12-3/TRBV12-4 13 - many TGTGCCAGCAGTTTAGGCAGGGATCTCGAGCAGTACTTC CASSLGRDLEQYF
TRBJ2-4 TRBV6-5 13 - many TGTGCCAGCAGTTACGGAGGTTCAAACATTCAGTACTTC CASSYGGSNIQYF
TRBJ2-2 TRBV6-1 17 TRBD1 many TGTGCCAGCAGGCCCGACAGGGGAGGAAGTTGGACCGGGGAGCTGTTTTTT CASRPDRGGSWTGELFF
TRBJ2-7 TRBV7-2 13 - - TGTGCCAGCAGTCTCCGGGACAACTCCGAGCAGTACTTC CASSLRDNSEQYF
TRBJ2-1 TRBV28 14 - many TGTGCCAGCAGTCAGGGGCCAACTGGGGGTGAGCAGTTCTTC CASSQGPTGGEQFF
TRBJ2-7 TRBV2 12 - many TGTGCCAGCAGTGAAAGGTTGTACGAGCAGTACTTC CASSERLYEQYF
TRBJ2-1 TRBV11-2 12 - - TGTGCCAGCTTGCTGCTTGGCAATGAGCAGTTCTTC CASLLLGNEQFF
TRBJ2-3 TRBV7-2 15 TRBD1 few TGTGCCAGCAGCTTAGGACAGGGGAGCACAGATACGCAGTATTTT CASSLGQGSTDTQYF
TRBJ1-1 TRBV14 16 TRBD1 many TGTGCCAGCAGCCAAGATTCGACAGGGGTGAACACTGAAGCTTTCTTT CASSQDSTGVNTEAFF
TRBJ2-5 TRBV7-6 13 - - TGTGCCAGCAGTTCAATCGTTGGTGAGACCCAGTACTTC CASSSIVGETQYF
TRBJ1-1 TRBV20-1 14 - many TGCAGTGCTGCTCACGGATCCATGAACACTGAAGCTTTCTTT CSAAHGSMNTEAFF
TRBJ1-1 TRBV12-3/TRBV12-4 12 - many TGTGCCAGCAGCACCAGACAGAGGGCAGCTTTCTTT CASSTRQRAAFF
TRBJ2-3 TRBV19 14 TRBD1 - TGTGCCAGTAGTACCCAAAGGACAGGCGGTACGCAGTATTTT CASSTQRTGGTQYF
TRBJ2-1 TRBV5-6 17 TRBD2 many TGTGCCAGCAGCTTAGGAGGAGGTGGGACTAGCGTCGATGAGCAGTTCTTC CASSLGGGGTSVDEQFF
TRBJ2-1 TRBV12-3/TRBV12-4 16 TRBD2 many TGTGCCAGCAGATATTTAGCGGGAGGTCCCTACAATGAGCAGTTCTTC CASRYLAGGPYNEQFF
TRBJ1-3 TRBV11-3 15 - - TGTGCCAGCAGCTTAGTGGTTGATGCCGGAAACACCATATATTTT CASSLVVDAGNTIYF
TRBJ1-2 TRBV28 12 - many TGTGCCAGCAGCGCCCCCCAGGGGGGCTACACCTTC CASSAPQGGYTF
TRBJ2-7 TRBV29-1 10 TRBD1 - TGCAGCGTCTCCCGGGACAGGGAATACTTC CSVSRDREYF
TRBJ2-1 TRBV19 14 - few TGTGCCAGTAGTCCACTATGGGAATACAATGAGCAGTTCTTC CASSPLWEYNEQFF
TRBJ2-7 TRBV10-3 15 - many TGTGCCATCAGTGAGTCAGAGACTGCACCCTACGAGCAGTACTTC CAISESETAPYEQYF
TRBJ1-5 TRBV30 19 - few TGTGCCTGGAGTGGGGTCGAGGGACACCCCGACTATAGCAATCAGCCCCAGCATTTT CAWSGVEGHPDYSNQPQHF
TRBJ2-7 TRBV6-5 11 - - TGTGCCAGCAGTTCTCTTTCAAAAGAGTACTTC CASSSLSKEYF
TRBJ2-5 TRBV11-1 17 TRBD2 many TGTGCCAGCAGCGGCCGACTAGCGGGAGATCTGGAGGAGACCCAGTACTTC CASSGRLAGDLEETQYF
TRBJ2-3 TRBV6-2/TRBV6-3 15 TRBD1 many TGTGCCAGCAGTGACAGGGGCTCAAGCACAGATACGCAGTATTTT CASSDRGSSTDTQYF
TRBJ2-7 TRBV15 15 - many TGTGCCACCAGCAGAAATACCGGAACCGCCTACGAGCAGTACTTC CATSRNTGTAYEQYF
TRBJ2-6 TRBV14 17 - few TGTGCCAGCAGCCAACTCCTCTCGTACTCTGGGGCCAACGTCCTGACTTTC CASSQLLSYSGANVLTF
TRBJ2-7 TRBV19 14 - many TGTGCCAGTAGTATGACGGGGCTCTCCTACGAGCAGTACTTC CASSMTGLSYEQYF
TRBJ2-7 TRBV19 16 TRBD1 many TGTGCCAGTAGGAAAATTAACGGACAGGGGCAGTACGAGCAGTACTTC CASRKINGQGQYEQYF
TRBJ2-2 TRBV14 17 TRBD2 few TGTGCCAGCAGTCTAGGGTGGCGGGAGGCCACCACCGGGGAGCTGTTTTTT CASSLGWREATTGELFF
TRBJ1-1 TRBV6-5 12 - many TGTGCCAGCAGTTACGGGAGCACTGAAGCTTTCTTT CASSYGSTEAFF
TRBJ2-2 TRBV19 16 TRBD1 many TGTGCCAGTACCCTCGGGACAGGTCTATACACCGGGGAGCTGTTTTTT CASTLGTGLYTGELFF
TRBJ2-1 TRBV11-3 14 - many TGTGCCAGCAACGCGAGACTGGGTCGGAATGAGCAGTTCTTC CASNARLGRNEQFF
TRBJ2-1 TRBV27 16 - few TGTGCCAGCAGCCTCATGGGACATGGGGACTCCTACGAGCAGTTCTTC CASSLMGHGDSYEQFF
TRBJ2-2 TRBV12-3/TRBV12-4 17 TRBD1 few TGTGCCAGCAGTTTAATATTGGGACAGGGAAACACCGGGGAGCTGTTTTTT CASSLILGQGNTGELFF
TRBJ1-2 TRBV15 13 - many TGTGCCACCAGCAGGCGTTGGGGGCATGGCTACACCTTC CATSRRWGHGYTF
TRBJ2-5 TRBV12-3/TRBV12-4 21 TRBD1 few TGTGCCAGCACCCCTCGTTTGGACAGGGCTGGGGCTGCCGCCTTCCAAGAGACCCAGTACTTC CASTPRLDRAGAAAFQETQYF
TRBJ1-1 TRBV2 14 - many TGTGCCAGCAGCCTCGGCGGACGGCCCACTGAAGCTTTCTTT CASSLGGRPTEAFF
TRBJ2-6 TRBV13 17 - many TGTGCCAGCAGCTTATACCCTGACAGCTCTGGGGCCAACGTCCTGACTTTC CASSLYPDSSGANVLTF
TRBJ2-1 TRBV5-4 12 - many TGTGCCAGCAGCGGCGGACTACTCGAGCAGTTCTTC CASSGGLLEQFF
TRBJ2-3 TRBV9 16 TRBD2 many TGTGCCAGCAGCGTAATAGCGGGAGGGAAAACAGATACGCAGTATTTT CASSVIAGGKTDTQYF
TRBJ2-2 TRBV6-1 17 - many TGTGCCAGCGGACGTTACCCTGCTTGGGGATCCACCGGGGAGCTGTTTTTT CASGRYPAWGSTGELFF
TRBJ1-1 TRBV24-1 14 TRBD1 many TGTGCCACCAGTGATATCCGGGACAGGGAGGGAGCTTTCTTT CATSDIRDREGAFF
TRBJ2-1 TRBV20-1 18 - few TGCAGTGCTAATATGAGGGACCGGGGGACGGGCTCCTACAATGAGCAGTTCTTC CSANMRDRGTGSYNEQFF
TRBJ1-5 TRBV12-5 16 - many TGTGCTAGTGGTTTGGCATCGGGGGCTAGCAATCAGCCCCAGCATTTT CASGLASGASNQPQHF
TRBJ1-1 TRBV27 11 - - TGTGCCAGCGGGTACAACACTGAAGCTTTCTTT CASGYNTEAFF
TRBJ2-5 TRBV9 18 TRBD2 many TGTGCCAGCAGCGTAGGGTCCCTTATAACGGGAGGTGGGGAGACCCAGTACTTC CASSVGSLITGGGETQYF
TRBJ2-7 TRBV27 16 TRBD2 many TGTGCCAGCAGCCAAGGGACTAGCGGGAGAGAAGGCGAGCAGTACTTC CASSQGTSGREGEQYF
TRBJ1-4 TRBV6-1 14 - many TGTGCCACAGCTAGGCGGGGGCTGGTTGAAAAACTGTTTTTT CATARRGLVEKLFF
TRBJ2-7 TRBV6-5 17 - many TGTGCCAGCAGTTCCCGCCCCCCGGCGGGGCTCTCCTACGAGCAGTACTTC CASSSRPPAGLSYEQYF
TRBJ2-7 TRBV6-1 13 - many TGTGCCAGCGGGATGGAGCACTCCTACGAGCAGTACTTC CASGMEHSYEQYF
TRBJ2-7 TRBV7-2 15 TRBD1 - TGTGCCAGCAGCCTCCTGACAGGGCCCATTGACGAGCAGTACTTC CASSLLTGPIDEQYF